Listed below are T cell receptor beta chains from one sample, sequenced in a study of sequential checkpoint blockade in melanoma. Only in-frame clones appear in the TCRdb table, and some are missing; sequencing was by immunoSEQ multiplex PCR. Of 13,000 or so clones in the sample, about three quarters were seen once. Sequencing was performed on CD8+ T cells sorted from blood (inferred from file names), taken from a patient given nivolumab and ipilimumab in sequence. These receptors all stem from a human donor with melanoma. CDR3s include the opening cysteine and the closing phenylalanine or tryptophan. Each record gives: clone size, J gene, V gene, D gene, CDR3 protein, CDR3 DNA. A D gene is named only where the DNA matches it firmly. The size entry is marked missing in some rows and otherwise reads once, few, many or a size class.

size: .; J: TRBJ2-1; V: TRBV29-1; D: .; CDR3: CSVVEPGNEQFF; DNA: TGCAGCGTTGTTGAGCCCGGCAATGAGCAGTTCTTC
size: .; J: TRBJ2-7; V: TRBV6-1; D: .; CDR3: CASSEAGYEQYF; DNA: TGTGCCAGCAGTGAAGCCGGCTACGAGCAGTACTTC
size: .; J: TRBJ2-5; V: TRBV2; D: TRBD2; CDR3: CASSEAPGGETQYF; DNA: TGTGCCAGCAGTGAAGCCCCGGGGGGAGAGACCCAGTACTTC
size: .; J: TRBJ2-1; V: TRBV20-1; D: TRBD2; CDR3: CSAKAGGQFF; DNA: TGCAGTGCCAAAGCGGGAGGGCAGTTCTTC
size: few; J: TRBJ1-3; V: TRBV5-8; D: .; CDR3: CASSDGTSGNTIYF; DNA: TGTGCCAGCAGCGACGGGACTTCTGGAAACACCATATATTTT
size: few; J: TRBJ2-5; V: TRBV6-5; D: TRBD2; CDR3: CASSFPTSGRTPQYF; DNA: TGTGCCAGCAGTTTCCCGACTAGCGGGAGGACTCCCCAGTACTTC
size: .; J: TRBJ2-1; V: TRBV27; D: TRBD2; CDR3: CASSILAGQYNEQFF; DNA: TGTGCCAGCAGTATACTAGCGGGGCAATACAATGAGCAGTTCTTC
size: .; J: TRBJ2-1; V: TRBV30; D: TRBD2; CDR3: CAWTGGRDNEQFF; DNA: TGTGCCTGGACCGGGGGGAGGGACAATGAGCAGTTCTTC
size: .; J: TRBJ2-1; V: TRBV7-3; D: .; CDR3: CASSLRGGGNEQFF; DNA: TGTGCCAGCAGCTTAAGGGGAGGGGGCAATGAGCAGTTCTTC
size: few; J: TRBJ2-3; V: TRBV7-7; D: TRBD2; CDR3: CASSASGSWTDTQYF; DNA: TGTGCTAGCAGCGCTAGCGGGAGTTGGACAGATACGCAGTATTTT
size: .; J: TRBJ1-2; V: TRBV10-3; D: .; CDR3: CAISVRDTPNYGYTF; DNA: TGTGCCATCAGTGTCCGTGACACACCTAACTATGGCTACACCTTC
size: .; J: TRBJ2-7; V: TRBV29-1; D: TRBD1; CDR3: CSGQGAGEQYF; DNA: TGCAGCGGGCAGGGGGCCGGCGAGCAGTACTTC
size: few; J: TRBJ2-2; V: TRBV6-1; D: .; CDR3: CASRETATNTGELFF; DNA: TGTGCCAGCAGGGAGACGGCTACGAACACCGGGGAGCTGTTTTTT
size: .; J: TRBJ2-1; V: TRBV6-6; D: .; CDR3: CASSSLEEQFF; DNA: TGTGCCAGCAGCTCCCTAGAGGAGCAGTTCTTC
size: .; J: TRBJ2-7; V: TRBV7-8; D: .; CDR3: CASSFRDFGSYEQYF; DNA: TGTGCCAGCAGCTTCCGGGACTTCGGTTCCTACGAGCAGTACTTC
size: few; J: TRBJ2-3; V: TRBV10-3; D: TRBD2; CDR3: CAIKGSGGFMDTQYF; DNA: TGTGCCATCAAAGGTAGCGGGGGGTTTATGGATACGCAGTATTTT
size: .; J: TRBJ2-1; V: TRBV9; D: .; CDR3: CASSLESSYNEQFF; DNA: TGTGCCAGCAGCCTAGAGAGCTCCTACAATGAGCAGTTCTTC
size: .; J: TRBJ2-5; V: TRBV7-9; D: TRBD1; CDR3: CASSLRDREGTQYF; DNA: TGTGCCAGCAGCTTAAGGGACAGGGAAGGGACCCAGTACTTC
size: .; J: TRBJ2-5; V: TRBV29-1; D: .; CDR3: CSVEYLEAKETQYF; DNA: TGCAGCGTTGAATACTTGGAGGCAAAAGAGACCCAGTACTTC
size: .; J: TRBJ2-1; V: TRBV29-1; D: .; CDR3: CSVEDPQTNLNEQFF; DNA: TGCAGCGTTGAAGATCCGCAGACTAACCTCAATGAGCAGTTCTTC
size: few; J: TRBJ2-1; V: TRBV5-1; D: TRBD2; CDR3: CASGTGTNYNEQFF; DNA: TGCGCCAGCGGGACCGGGACTAACTACAATGAGCAGTTCTTC
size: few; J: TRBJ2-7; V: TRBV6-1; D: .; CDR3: CASSEAGRGSYEQYF; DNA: TGTGCCAGCAGTGAAGCAGGGCGGGGCTCCTACGAGCAGTACTTC
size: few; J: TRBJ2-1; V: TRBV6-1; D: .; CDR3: CASSGEWADVSYNEQFF; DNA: TGTGCCAGCAGTGGGGAGTGGGCGGACGTGTCCTACAATGAGCAGTTCTTC
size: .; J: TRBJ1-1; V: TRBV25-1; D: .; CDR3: CASRRGGYTEAFF; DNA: TGTGCCAGCAGACGAGGGGGTTATACTGAAGCTTTCTTT
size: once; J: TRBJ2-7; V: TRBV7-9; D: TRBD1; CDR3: CASSLVTGGIYEQYF; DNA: TGTGCCAGCAGCTTAGTGACAGGGGGGATTTACGAGCAGTACTTC